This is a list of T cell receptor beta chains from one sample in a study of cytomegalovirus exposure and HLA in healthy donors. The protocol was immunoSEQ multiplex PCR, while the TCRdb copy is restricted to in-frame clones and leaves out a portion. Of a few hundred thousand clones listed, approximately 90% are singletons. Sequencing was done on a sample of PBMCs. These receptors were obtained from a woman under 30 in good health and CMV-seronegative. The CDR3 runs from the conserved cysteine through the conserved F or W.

CDR3 protein: CASSVRRGQDTQYF
V gene: TRBV25-1

CDR3 protein: CASSTLQGSNNEQYF
V gene: TRBV11-2

CDR3 protein: CASISGSTDTQYF
V gene: TRBV27

CDR3 protein: CASSQDLSGEQYF
V gene: TRBV14

CDR3 protein: CASSYQGLDLQETQYF
V gene: TRBV7-2

CDR3 protein: CASSLARPGNYGYTF
V gene: TRBV5-4

CDR3 protein: CASRTFGTKDTGELFF
V gene: TRBV27

CDR3 protein: CARVKHEQYF
V gene: TRBV21-1

CDR3 protein: CASSPGQLNTEAFF
V gene: TRBV18

CDR3 protein: CASSTRLAGGSDEQFF
V gene: TRBV7-6

CDR3 protein: CASSLYRGGSYGYTF
V gene: TRBV28

CDR3 protein: CASSLYGQGTYEQYF
V gene: TRBV5-6

CDR3 protein: CASSGDRVGYGYTF
V gene: TRBV2

CDR3 protein: CATFGGGQGLYEQYF
V gene: TRBV5-4

CDR3 protein: CASSSPSGDSYNEQFF
V gene: TRBV9

CDR3 protein: CASSTRAGQPYEQYF
V gene: TRBV28

CDR3 protein: CASSVTESDYEQYF
V gene: TRBV19

CDR3 protein: CAIRGPYEQYF
V gene: TRBV10-3

CDR3 protein: CASSVGGTGGNSPLHF
V gene: TRBV9

CDR3 protein: CASSLRQETQYF
V gene: TRBV13

CDR3 protein: CARSPGQLLNTGELFF
V gene: TRBV5-3

CDR3 protein: CASSLALGQNTEAFF
V gene: TRBV5-6

CDR3 protein: CASSRIAGRTADTQYF
V gene: TRBV28

CDR3 protein: CASSFAGALFF
V gene: TRBV28

CDR3 protein: CASSPQGLGQPQHF
V gene: TRBV11-2

CDR3 protein: CASSNSGSLREYF
V gene: TRBV6-5

CDR3 protein: CSARTFNEQFF
V gene: TRBV20-1

CDR3 protein: CATSRDPGQGKGPEAFF
V gene: TRBV15

CDR3 protein: CASSQTGLAGHQSYEQYF
V gene: TRBV4-1

CDR3 protein: CASSTSDRGGKTQYF
V gene: TRBV9